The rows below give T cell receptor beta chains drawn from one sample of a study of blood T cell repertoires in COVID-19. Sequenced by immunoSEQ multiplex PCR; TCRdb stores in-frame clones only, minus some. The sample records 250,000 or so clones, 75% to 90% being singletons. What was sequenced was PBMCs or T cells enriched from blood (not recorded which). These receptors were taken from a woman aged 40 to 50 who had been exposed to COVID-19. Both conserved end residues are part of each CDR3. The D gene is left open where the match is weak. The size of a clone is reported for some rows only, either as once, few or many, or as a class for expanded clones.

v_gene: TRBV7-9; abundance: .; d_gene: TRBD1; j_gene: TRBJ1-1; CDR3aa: CATQPGQTMNTEAFF; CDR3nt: TGTGCCACCCAACCGGGACAGACCATGAACACTGAAGCTTTCTTT
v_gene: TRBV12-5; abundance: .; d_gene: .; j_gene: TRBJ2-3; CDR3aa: CASGLLSSSADTQYF; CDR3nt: TGTGCTAGTGGTTTGTTGTCTAGTAGTGCCGATACGCAGTATTTT
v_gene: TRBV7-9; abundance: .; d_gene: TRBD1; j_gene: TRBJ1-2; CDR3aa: CASSPRQGLGYTF; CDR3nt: TGTGCCAGCAGCCCTAGACAGGGGCTAGGCTACACCTTC
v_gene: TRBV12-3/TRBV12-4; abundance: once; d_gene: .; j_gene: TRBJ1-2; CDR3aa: CASSLRVNYGYTF; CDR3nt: TGTGCCAGCAGTTTAAGAGTTAACTATGGCTACACCTTC
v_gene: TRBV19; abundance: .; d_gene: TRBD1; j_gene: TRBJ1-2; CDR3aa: CATLPTGDGYTF; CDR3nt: TGTGCCACCCTACCGACAGGGGACGGCTACACCTTC
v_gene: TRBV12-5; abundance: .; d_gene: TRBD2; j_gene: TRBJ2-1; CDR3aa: CASGSRTRPLYNEQFF; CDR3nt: TGTGCTAGTGGTTCTCGGACTAGGCCCCTCTACAATGAGCAGTTCTTC
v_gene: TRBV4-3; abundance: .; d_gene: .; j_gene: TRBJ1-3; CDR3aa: CASSQTGSGNTIYF; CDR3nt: TGCGCCAGCAGCCAAACAGGATCTGGAAACACCATATATTTT
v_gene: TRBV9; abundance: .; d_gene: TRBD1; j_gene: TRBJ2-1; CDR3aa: CASSGMDRAYNEQFF; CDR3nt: TGTGCCAGCAGCGGAATGGACAGGGCCTACAATGAGCAGTTCTTC
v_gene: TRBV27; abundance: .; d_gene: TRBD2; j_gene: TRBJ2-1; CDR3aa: CASSFSVLGGSSYNEQFF; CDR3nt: TGTGCCAGCAGTTTTTCCGTCCTGGGGGGGAGCTCCTACAATGAGCAGTTCTTC
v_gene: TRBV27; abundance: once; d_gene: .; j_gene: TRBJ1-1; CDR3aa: CASSLSFGGVQAFF; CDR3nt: TGTGCCAGCAGTTTATCATTTGGGGGGGTACAAGCTTTCTTT
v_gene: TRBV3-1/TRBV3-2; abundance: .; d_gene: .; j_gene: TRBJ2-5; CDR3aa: CASSQDPGPLIQYF; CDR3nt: TGTGCCAGCAGCCAAGATCCAGGGCCGTTGATCCAGTACTTC
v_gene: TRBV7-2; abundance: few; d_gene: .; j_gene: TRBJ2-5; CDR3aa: CASSLAGAQETQYF; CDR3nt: TGTGCCAGCAGCTTAGCTGGGGCCCAAGAGACCCAGTACTTC
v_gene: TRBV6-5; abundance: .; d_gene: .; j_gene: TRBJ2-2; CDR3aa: CASKNTGELFF; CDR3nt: TGTGCCAGTAAGAACACCGGGGAGCTGTTTTTT
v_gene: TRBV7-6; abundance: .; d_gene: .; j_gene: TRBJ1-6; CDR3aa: CASSFKSGNSPLHF; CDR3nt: TGTGCCAGCAGCTTTAAGTCGGGGAACTCACCCCTCCACTTT
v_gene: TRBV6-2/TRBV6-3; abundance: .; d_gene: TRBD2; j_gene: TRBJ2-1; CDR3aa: CASSYSRTSGRNEQFF; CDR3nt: TGTGCCAGCAGTTACTCGCGGACTAGCGGGAGGAATGAGCAGTTCTTC
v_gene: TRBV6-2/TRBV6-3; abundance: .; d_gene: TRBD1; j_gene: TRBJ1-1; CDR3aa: CASSRDRELEAFF; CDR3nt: TGTGCCAGCAGTCGCGACAGGGAGCTTGAAGCTTTCTTT
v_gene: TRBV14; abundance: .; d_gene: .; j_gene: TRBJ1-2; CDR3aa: CASSQVPGRGYTF; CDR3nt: TGTGCCAGCAGCCAAGTCCCTGGGCGAGGCTACACCTTC
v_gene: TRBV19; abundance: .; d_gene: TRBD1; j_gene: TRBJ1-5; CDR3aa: CASSIGGTGGNQPQHF; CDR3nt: TGTGCCAGTAGTATTGGGGGGACAGGCGGTAATCAGCCCCAGCATTTT
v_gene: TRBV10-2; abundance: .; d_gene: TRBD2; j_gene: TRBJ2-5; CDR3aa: CASAAGEETQYF; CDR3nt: TGCGCCAGCGCGGCGGGAGAAGAGACCCAGTACTTC
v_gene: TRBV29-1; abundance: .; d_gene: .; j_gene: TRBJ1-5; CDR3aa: CSVEDEGELHSNQPQHF; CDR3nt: TGCAGCGTTGAAGATGAAGGGGAACTCCATAGCAATCAGCCCCAGCATTTT
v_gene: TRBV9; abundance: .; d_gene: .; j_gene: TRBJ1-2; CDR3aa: CASSVTGNYGYTF; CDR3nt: TGTGCCAGCAGCGTAACCGGTAACTATGGCTACACCTTC
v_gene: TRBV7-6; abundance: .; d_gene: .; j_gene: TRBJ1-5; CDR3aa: CASSLEAGEGQPQHF; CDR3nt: TGTGCCAGCAGCTTAGAGGCAGGGGAGGGTCAGCCCCAGCATTTT
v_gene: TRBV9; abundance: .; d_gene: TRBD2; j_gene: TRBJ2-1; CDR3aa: CASSVLAGSSYNEQFF; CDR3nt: TGTGCCAGCAGCGTACTAGCGGGCAGCTCCTACAATGAGCAGTTCTTC
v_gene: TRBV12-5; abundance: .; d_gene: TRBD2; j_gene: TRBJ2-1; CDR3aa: CASGSTLLAGGRSANEQFF; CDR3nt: TGTGCTAGTGGTTCAACCCTACTAGCGGGAGGGCGAAGTGCCAATGAGCAGTTCTTC
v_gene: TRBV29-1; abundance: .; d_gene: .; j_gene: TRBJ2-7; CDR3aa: CSVADSSYEQYF; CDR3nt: TGCAGCGTTGCTGACAGCTCCTACGAGCAGTACTTC
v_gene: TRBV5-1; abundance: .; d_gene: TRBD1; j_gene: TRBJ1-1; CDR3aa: CASSGQGMNTEAFF; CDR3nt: TGTGCCAGCAGCGGACAGGGCATGAACACTGAAGCTTTCTTT
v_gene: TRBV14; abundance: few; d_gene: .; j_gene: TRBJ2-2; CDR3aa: CASSQEGDRSAGELFF; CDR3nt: TGTGCCAGCAGCCAAGAAGGCGACAGATCAGCCGGGGAGCTGTTTTTT
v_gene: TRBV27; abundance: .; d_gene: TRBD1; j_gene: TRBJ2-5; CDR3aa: CASSSAGTGWSTQYF; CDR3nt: TGTGCCAGCAGTTCGGCTGGGACAGGGTGGTCGACCCAGTACTTC
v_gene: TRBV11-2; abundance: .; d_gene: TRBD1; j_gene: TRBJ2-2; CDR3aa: CASSLNRGRQGWAGELFF; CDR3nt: TGTGCCAGCAGCCTGAATAGGGGGCGACAGGGGTGGGCCGGGGAGCTGTTTTTT
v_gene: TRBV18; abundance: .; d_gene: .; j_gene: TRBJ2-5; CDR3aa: CASSPPTTVQETQYF; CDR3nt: TGTGCCAGCTCACCACCGACGACAGTCCAAGAGACCCAGTACTTC
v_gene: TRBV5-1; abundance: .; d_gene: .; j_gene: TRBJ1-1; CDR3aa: CASSLKWGSNTEAFF; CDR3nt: TGTGCCAGCAGCCTTAAGTGGGGCTCGAACACTGAAGCTTTCTTT
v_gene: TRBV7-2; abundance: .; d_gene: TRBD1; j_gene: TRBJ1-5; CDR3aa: CASSGDRGGNQPQHF; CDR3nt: TGTGCCAGCAGCGGGGACAGGGGTGGCAATCAGCCCCAGCATTTT
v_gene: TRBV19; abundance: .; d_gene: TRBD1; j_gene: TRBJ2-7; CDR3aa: CASSIRATTGGEQYF; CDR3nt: TGTGCCAGTAGTATACGGGCGACCACAGGGGGCGAGCAGTACTTC
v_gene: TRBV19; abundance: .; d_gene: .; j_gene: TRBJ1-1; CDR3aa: CASSIGQNTEAFF; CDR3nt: TGTGCCAGTAGTATAGGACAGAACACTGAAGCTTTCTTT
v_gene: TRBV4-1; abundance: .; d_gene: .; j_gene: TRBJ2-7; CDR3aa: CASSPYRDPPYEQYF; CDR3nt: TGCGCCAGCAGCCCCTACAGGGATCCACCCTACGAGCAGTACTTC
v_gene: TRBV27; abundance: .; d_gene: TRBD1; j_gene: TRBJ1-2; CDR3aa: CASKSFQGARNGYTF; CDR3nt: TGTGCCAGCAAATCGTTTCAGGGGGCGCGAAATGGCTACACCTTC
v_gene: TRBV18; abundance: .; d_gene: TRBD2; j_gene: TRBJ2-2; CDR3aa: CASSPTGTGGLGELFF; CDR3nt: TGTGCCAGCTCACCAACTGGAACGGGAGGGCTCGGGGAGCTGTTTTTT
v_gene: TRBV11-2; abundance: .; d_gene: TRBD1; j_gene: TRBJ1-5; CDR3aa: CASSLETGVGKPQHF; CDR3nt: TGTGCCAGCAGCTTAGAAACAGGGGTTGGTAAGCCCCAGCATTTT